The entry below describes one TCR beta chain. The target antigen is unknown. The junction departs from germline at one end; a sequencing error may be responsible. The germline V gene encodes CDR1 SSHAT and CDR2 FNYEAQ (reference sequence). CDR3 size: 15 residues. The data belong to a study of a mutant IDH1 vaccine in newly diagnosed glioma. Study information: First vaccine doses came 4-6 weeks after radiotherapy alone, or with temozolomide cycles.

Clones were sequenced by immunoSEQ multiplex PCR, and TCRdb holds only the in-frame ones, with some missing. In the table there are about 50,000 clones, about 92% of which are singletons. Indicated time point: week 35, safety follow-up. Vaccination comprised doses that each held 300 ug of mutant IDH1 20-mer peptide, plus topical imiquimod. The V and J genes are TRBV7-7 and TRBJ2-5, with D uncertain. The material sequenced was PBMCs, taken from a glioma patient whose treatment included an IDH1 peptide vaccine. The sequence was collected from a man between 45 and 60 years old with glioma. DNA for the CDR3: TGTGCTAGCAGTATCGGACGGACGTACCAAGAGACCCAGTACTTC. This codes for CASSIGRTYQETQYF.